The rows below give T cell receptor beta chains drawn from one sample of a study of vaccination and CD4 T cells after COVID-19. One entry per CDR3 protein, called by TCRdb with MiXCR from the PCR reads. The data show about 31,000 distinct CDR3 sequences, 49% seen once. Specimen: CD4+ T cells from blood, collected about 7 months after SARS-CoV-2 vaccination. These TCRs come from a human donor who had recovered from COVID-19. Both conserved end residues are part of each CDR3. Not all rows give a size; the values are once, few, many and, for expanded clones, a class.

abundance,len,v_gene,CDR3aa
medium-sized,14,TRBV5-4,CASSDSGRDNEQYF
few,14,TRBV29-1,CSLLPRDSYNEQFF
few,18,TRBV7-9,CASSLVGRGGSSYNEQFF
NA,13,TRBV21-1,CASPRLVPGELFF
NA,17,TRBV6-5,CASSYGEASGDTYEQYF
NA,14,TRBV15,CATSRSGTGRGYTF
NA,13,TRBV20-1,CSARPPIAGEQYF
NA,15,TRBV20-1,CSAPLGRLSTDTQYF
once,12,TRBV6-5,CASSYSGNEQFF
NA,13,TRBV28,CASRSIMNTEAFF
NA,13,TRBV6-1,CASSPHRNQPQHF
NA,13,TRBV10-3,CATTGTGANVLTF
NA,14,TRBV20-1,CSAESGRGYNEQFF
few,15,TRBV6-1,CASSESGTSSYEQYF
NA,13,TRBV24-1,CATSDFTGGGYTF
few,16,TRBV15,CATSRGGGGAYNEQFF
NA,15,TRBV6-1,CASSTRQSRNQPQHF
NA,14,TRBV7-7,CASSLGVSQETQYF
few,12,TRBV10-3,CAISEPRAAQYF
NA,10,TRBV27,CASDGGGYTF
NA,13,TRBV19,CASSMVDGYGYTF
NA,14,TRBV18,CASSLRQSNQPQHF
NA,13,TRBV27,CASSITNTGELFF
NA,12,TRBV20-1,CSGQRETGELFF
NA,12,TRBV27,CGSRTINQPQHF
few,10,TRBV20-1,CSASTETQYF
NA,13,TRBV7-9,CASRRESGDPLHF
few,14,TRBV20-1,CSAQTGGLADTQYF
few,15,TRBV20-1,CSARGSAGPNQPQHF
NA,13,TRBV20-1,CSARSLGVAEAFF
few,14,TRBV6-1,CASSQQGVNTEAFF
few,19,TRBV27,CASSRTRGITAGSYNEQFF
NA,14,TRBV7-3,CASSLTGGDSPLHF
NA,13,TRBV6-1,CASSEGWGDTQYF
NA,16,TRBV6-1,CASTPSRPGGNQPQHF
NA,13,TRBV18,CASSPGYRETQYF
NA,16,TRBV4-3,CASSQDLAGGPDTQYF
NA,16,TRBV7-2,CTSSFSSTGLHQPQHF
few,14,TRBV19,CASSSGSGDYGYTF
NA,15,TRBV19,CASTNRASPWETQYF